This T cell receptor beta chain came from a study of blood T cell repertoires in COVID-19. On the study more broadly: In each case, the material was cDNA or gDNA derived from T cells, B-cell-depleted T cells, or PBMCs.

TCRdb's copy holds only in-frame clones and misses some; the assay was immunoSEQ multiplex PCR. Of roughly 250,000 clones listed, 83% were seen once; the top ten hold about 3.6%. Cohorts were determined from participant-reported clinical history. Each exposed participant met a COVID-19 case in the 2 weeks preceding study entry. CDR3 size: 15 residues. Germline values: CDR1 GTSNPN, CDR2 SVGIG (reference sequence). V gave up 2 bases and J gave up 2 bases; unmatched junction bases: 4. This clonotype originated in a woman aged 35 to 49 who had been exposed to COVID-19. The chain joins TRBV30 to TRBJ2-3; TRBD1 agrees at 10 bases. Sequences were obtained from PBMCs or T cells enriched from blood (not recorded which). CDR3 bases: TGTGCCTGGAGTCAGGGACAGGGGCCCACAGATACGCAGTATTTT. Its protein is CAWSQGQGPTDTQYF.